This T cell receptor (beta chain) was obtained from a study of response to subunit inactivated influenza vaccine. Using its own MiXCR run on the RT-PCR reads, TCRdb lists one record per CDR3 protein. Here the sample spans hundreds of thousands of distinct CDR3 sequences, about 7.6% being singletons. As for this clonotype: One end of the junction is discordant with germline, which a read error may explain.

The CDR3 contains 11 residues. Germline V gene data show CDR1 as SGHVS and CDR2 as FQNEAQ. The clonotype comes from a man aged 50-75 years who received an inactivated influenza vaccine. The sequences come from PBMCs from blood, collected about 23 months after vaccination. The chain uses TRBV7-8 and TRBJ2-7; D is unclear. Here the CDR3 DNA reads TGTGCCAGCAGCTTAGATAACGGCCTAGGCTTC. Translation: CASSLDNGLGF.